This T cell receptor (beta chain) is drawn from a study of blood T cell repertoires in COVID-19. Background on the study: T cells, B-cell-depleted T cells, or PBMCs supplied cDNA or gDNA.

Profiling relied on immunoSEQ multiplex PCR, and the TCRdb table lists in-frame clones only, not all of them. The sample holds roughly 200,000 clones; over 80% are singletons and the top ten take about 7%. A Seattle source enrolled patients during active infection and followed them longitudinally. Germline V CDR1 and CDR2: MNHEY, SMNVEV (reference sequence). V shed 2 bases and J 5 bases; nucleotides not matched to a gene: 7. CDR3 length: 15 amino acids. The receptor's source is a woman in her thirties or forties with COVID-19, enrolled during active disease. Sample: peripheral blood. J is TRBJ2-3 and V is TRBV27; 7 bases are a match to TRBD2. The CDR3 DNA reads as TGTGCCAGCAGTTTAGGGGGAGGGTGGGTAGATACGCAGTATTTT. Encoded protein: CASSLGGGWVDTQYF.